This entry describes one T cell receptor (beta chain). No antigen is known for it. Both subsets, CD45RA+ naive and CD45RA-negative memory, were split from the CD4+ cells. This entry is derived from a study of shared clonotypes between healthy human individuals. Repertoires were generated with immunoSEQ multiplex PCR, while TCRdb's copy carries only in-frame clones and drops some. Counted here are 2 million to 3 million clones, approximately 93% occurring once; the ten biggest clones make up about 0.34%. Study observations and caveats: Among non-shared clonotypes, generation probabilities were lower than among those shared by all four donors. Clonotype sharing among the donors was expected to vary with sequencing depth. In a handful of donors, around 5% of naive CD4 clonotypes appeared in common.

The V end was cut by 7 bases, the J end by 2 bases, with 14 bases between. Germline CDR1 MNHEY, CDR2 SMNVEV (reference sequence). This CDR3 comprises 14 residues. The TCR comes from a man aged 18 to 35 in good health. Some clones in this sample may be carry-over from other donors' samples. Sequencing was performed on naive CD4+ T cells from PBMCs. Subset here: CD45RA+ positively selected. The V and J genes are TRBV27 and TRBJ1-1; D perhaps matches TRBD1 (5 bases). The CDR3 reads CASKRRQPNTEAFF. The DNA for the CDR3 is TGTGCCAGCAAACGACGACAGCCCAACACTGAAGCTTTCTTT.